One T cell receptor beta chain is described in this entry. This CDR3 has 14 residues. Germline V gene lookup returns CDR1 SQVTM and CDR2 ANQGSEA. V lost 6 bases to trimming and J lost 4 bases; unmatched junction nucleotides: 7. The record originates from a study of PD-1 blockade in classical Hodgkin lymphoma. Here immunoSEQ multiplex PCR was the method, and the copy in TCRdb shows in-frame clones only, minus some. The table includes roughly 7,000 clones, 60% to 85% detected once. Time point reported: newly diagnosed, previously untreated cHL patient sample. Comparison samples consisted of PBMCs from newly diagnosed, untreated classical Hodgkin lymphoma.

The genes are TRBV29-1 and TRBJ2-3, with 10 nucleotides matching TRBD2. Material for sequencing was peripheral blood mononuclear cells (PBMCs). The sequence was obtained from a human donor with classical Hodgkin lymphoma. In DNA form, the CDR3 reads TGCAGCGTCTTAAGCGGGGGGGCGGCAGATACGCAGTATTTT. It specifies CSVLSGGAADTQYF.